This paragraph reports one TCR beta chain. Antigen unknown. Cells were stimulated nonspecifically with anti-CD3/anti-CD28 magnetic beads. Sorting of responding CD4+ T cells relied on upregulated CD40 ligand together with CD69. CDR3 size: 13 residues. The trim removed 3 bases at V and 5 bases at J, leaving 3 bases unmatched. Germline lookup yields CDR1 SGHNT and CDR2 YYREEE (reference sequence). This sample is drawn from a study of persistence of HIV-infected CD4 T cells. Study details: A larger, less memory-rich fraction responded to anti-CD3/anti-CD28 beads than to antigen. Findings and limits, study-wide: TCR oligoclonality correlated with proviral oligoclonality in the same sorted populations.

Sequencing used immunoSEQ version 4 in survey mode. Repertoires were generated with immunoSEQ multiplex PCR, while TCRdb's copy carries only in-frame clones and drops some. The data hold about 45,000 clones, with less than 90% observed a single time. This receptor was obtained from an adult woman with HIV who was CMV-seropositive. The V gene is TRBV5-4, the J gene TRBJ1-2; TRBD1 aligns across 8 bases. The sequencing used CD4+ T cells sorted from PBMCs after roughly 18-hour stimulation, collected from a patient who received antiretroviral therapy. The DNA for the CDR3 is TGTGCCAGCAGCTGGGGACAGGCTTATGGCTACACCTTC. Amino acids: CASSWGQAYGYTF.